These T cell receptor beta chains were read from a single sample in a study of beta chain features in type 1 diabetes. Produced via immunoSEQ multiplex PCR; TCRdb's table is partial and in-frame only. The sample shows about 370,000 clones, roughly 16% of them seen only once. Sequencing was performed on naive CD4+ T cells from blood. The receptors were gathered from a young woman in good health. CDR3s leave out the opening cysteine and the closing phenylalanine or tryptophan. Only part of the rows carry a size: once, few, many, or a class if the clone is expanded.

V gene	clone size	CDR3 protein
TRBV4-1	NA	ASSQTSGQRGTQY
TRBV11-1	NA	ASSYRDLNTEAF
TRBV5-1	few	ASSLGGSPYTDTQY
TRBV9	NA	ASSVEGGYQPQH
TRBV29-1	few	SVRGTSGSSKKSYEQY
TRBV27	few	ASSLLTGSSNEQF
TRBV29-1	NA	SVVVSGSTDTQY
TRBV28	NA	ASRDSYEQY
TRBV4-2	NA	ASSQVSGKEETQY
TRBV6-6	once	ASSPWGGGDEQY
TRBV5-4	NA	ASSLGTPGQLFLYGYT
TRBV28	few	ASSTYYEQY
TRBV7-2	NA	ASSLVTGLAF
TRBV2	NA	ASSEQGQGNQPQH
TRBV5-1	few	ASSLGLAGSRRSTDTQY
TRBV6-5	NA	ASSYSGVFYGYT
TRBV29-1	NA	SVGTLSSYEQY
TRBV18	few	ASSPGDRLYEQY
TRBV28	few	ASSLSQGRHIQY
TRBV28	NA	ASSLIRASGDTQY
TRBV30	few	AWSVRGRVYNEQF
TRBV15	NA	ATSRGGGATEETQY
TRBV7-2	few	ASSSPPGLDSTQY
TRBV30	few	AWSLTSGRAQF
TRBV7-8	NA	ASSVTGRPYPEAF
TRBV5-4	NA	ASSLPGQEETQY
TRBV30	NA	AWSTGSSGNTIY
TRBV7-9	NA	ASSSQGNEKLF
TRBV10-3	NA	AISNVGATSEQF
TRBV29-1	NA	SVEGIAGGTDTQY
TRBV18	NA	ASSPLGTSGKETQY